This T cell receptor beta chain was sequenced in a study of CD8+CD57+ T cells in acquired aplastic anemia. Flow cytometry had shown expanded CD8+CD57+ cells in the patients chosen for sequencing. The study's findings and limits: Patients and controls shared fewer than 30 CD8+ CDR3 sequences.

The length of the CDR3 is 15 residues. The trim removed 4 bases at V and 12 bases at J, leaving 14 bases unmatched. CDR1 and CDR2 (germline): SGHAT, FQNNGV. Genomic DNA served as template for TCR beta VDJ and CDR3 profiling. Each CDR3 protein is one row after TCRdb ran MiXCR on the reads. The repertoire holds 310,000 or so distinct CDR3 sequences, with roughly 61% as singletons. Details on this clonotype: The target antigen is unknown.

The sample consisted of sorted CD4+, CD8+, or CD8+CD57+ T cells (not recorded which) from PBMCs. The sequence derives from a human donor with aplastic anemia. The chain carries TRBV11-2 and TRBJ1-2, with 10 bases that match TRBD1. The CDR3 loop is CASSSPGTGDILNTF. As DNA, the CDR3 is TGTGCCAGCAGCTCACCCGGGACAGGGGATATTCTTAACACCTTC. Full variable domain (missing parts from reference TRBV11-2 and TRBJ1-2): EAGVAQSPRYKIIEKRQSVAFWCNPISGHATLYWYQQILGQGPKLLIQFQNNGVVDDSQLPKDRFSAERLKGVDSTLKIQPAKLEDSAVYLCASSSPGTGDILNTFGSGTRLTVV.